The 28 T cell receptor beta chains below come from one sample, sequenced in a study of T cells in Graves' hyperthyroidism and ophthalmopathy. Amplified regions were TCR beta CDR3 sequences from RNA transcripts. When the TCR CDR3 underwent first-round RT-PCR, the HTBI primer set was used. TCRdb re-called the multiplex PCR reads through MiXCR, storing one row per CDR3 protein. The sample lists about half a million distinct CDR3 sequences, 20% to 25% seen once, with approximately 49% in the top ten. The sequenced sample was blood. These receptors were taken from a woman in her 70s with Graves' ophthalmopathy.

Ten or more counts support this clonotype. J is TRBJ2-3 and V is TRBV2; D perhaps matches TRBD2 (5 bases). Germline CDR1 is SNHLY and CDR2 is FYNNEI. The CDR3 is 16 amino acids. V dropped 3 bases and J dropped 4 bases, with 17 bases sitting between them. CDR3 nucleotide sequence: TGTGCCAGCAGTGATAATTCCGGGATCCCCCCAGATACGCAGTATTTT. Its translation: CASSDNSGIPPDTQYF.

J is TRBJ2-5 and V is TRBV20-1; D unresolved. Trimming removed 6 bases from V and 5 bases from J, with 19 bases in between. This CDR3 is built from 14 residues. Per germline, CDR1 DFQATT and CDR2 SNEGSKA (reference sequence). CDR3: CSAPPDVPQETQYF. Written as DNA, the CDR3 is TGCAGTGCCCCGCCTGACGTTCCACAGGAGACCCAGTACTTC.

The chain joins TRBV24-1 to TRBJ2-6, with TRBD1 identical over 7 bases. With V trimmed by 7 bases and J by 1 base, 12 bases remained unmatched. The length of the CDR3 is 18 residues. Per the germline V gene, CDR1 is KGHDR and CDR2 is SFDVKD. Here the CDR3 DNA reads TGTGCCACCAGCGAATCTTGGACAGGTACTTCTGGGGCCAACGTCCTGACTTTC. This gives the protein CATSESWTGTSGANVLTF.

This clonotype was counted a few times. V gene TRBV7-9 combines with J gene TRBJ1-3; 7 bases align to TRBD1. The CDR3 runs 16 residues. Trimming removed 5 bases from V and 5 bases from J; junction bases left unmatched: 12. Germline-derived CDR1 and CDR2 are SEHNR and FQNEAQ (reference sequence). The CDR3 coding sequence is TGTGCCAGCAGCCCGAGGACAGGCCCACTCAGAAACACCATATATTTT. It translates to CASSPRTGPLRNTIYF.

This clonotype was counted many times. The chain combines TRBV28 with TRBJ2-7; 10 positions match TRBD1. The CDR3 is 15 amino acids. Germline V gene sequence: CDR1 MDHEN, CDR2 SYDVKM. The junction had 8 bases not matched to a gene; V was cut back by 2 bases and J by 7 bases. The CDR3 protein is CASSLVGTGAWEQYF. As DNA, the CDR3 is TGTGCCAGCAGTTTAGTGGGGACAGGGGCTTGGGAGCAGTACTTC.

This clonotype was seen a handful of times. This chain joins TRBV10-3 and TRBJ2-5; D might be TRBD1 or TRBD2, each matching 5 bases. Germline V CDR1 and CDR2: ENHRY, SYGVKD. CDR3 length: 14 amino acids. Trimming stripped 7 bases from V and 0 bases from J, with 12 bases between. As DNA, the CDR3 is TGTGCCATCACCCCGGGACCTAACCAAGAGACCCAGTACTTC. Protein: CAITPGPNQETQYF.

In its sample, this clonotype was seen many times. The chain carries TRBV2 and TRBJ2-7; the D is unclear. Germline CDR1 is SNHLY and CDR2 is FYNNEI. The CDR3 covers 14 residues. Between the trimmed V and J ends, which lost 2 bases and 7 bases, there was a span of 15 bases. The CDR3 nucleotides read TGTGCCAGCAGTGAACGGCGATCTCCTACAGAGCAGTACTTC. Translating gives CASSERRSPTEQYF.

This clonotype was detected many times. V gene TRBV7-2 combines with J gene TRBJ1-4; TRBD1 aligns across 7 bases. Germline V gene data show CDR1 as SGHTA and CDR2 as FQGNSA. This CDR3 has 16 amino acids. The V gene end was trimmed by 1 base and the J gene end by 3 bases; junction bases not matched to a gene: 5. The DNA of the CDR3 is TGTGCCAGCAGCTTAGTGGCGGGACAGTCTAATGAAAAACTGTTTTTT. Translated, it gives CASSLVAGQSNEKLFF.

Concerning this clonotype itself: Here the CDR3 omits its conserved ending phenylalanine or tryptophan, so a read error is the likely source. This chain uses TRBV2 with TRBJ1-1; D unclear. The CDR3 loop spans 12 amino acids. CDR1 is SNHLY and CDR2 is FYNNEI in the germline V gene. CDR3 DNA sequence: TGTGCCAGCAGCTCTACAGACACTAAAGCTTTCCTT. This encodes CASSSTDTKAFL.

There are many counts of this clonotype. The chain recombines TRBV6-2 or TRBV6-3 with TRBJ2-2, with D uncertain. V was clipped by 8 bases and J by 0 bases, with 7 bases between them. The CDR3 has 13 amino acids. Germline CDR1 is MNHEY and CDR2 is SVGEGT. The CDR3 is CASPVPNTGELFF. CDR3 nucleotide sequence: TGTGCCAGCCCCGTTCCGAACACCGGGGAGCTGTTTTTT.

The chain recombines TRBV7-2 with TRBJ1-1, with D unclear. In germline, CDR1 is SGHTA, CDR2 FQGNSA. The CDR3 loop spans 15 amino acids. The V and J ends lost 5 bases and 0 bases respectively, with 13 bases between them. As DNA, the CDR3 is TGTGCCAGCAGCCGCACTTGGCAGGTGAACACTGAAGCTTTCTTT. Translation gives CASSRTWQVNTEAFF.

The rearrangement uses TRBV7-9 and TRBJ2-1; D may correspond to TRBD1 or TRBD2 (5 bases each). Trimming shortened V by 2 bases and J by 3 bases, and 17 bases separated the two germline ends. CDR1 and CDR2 (germline): SEHNR, FQNEAQ (reference sequence). This CDR3 comprises 17 residues. Here the CDR3 reads CASSLKVGTPGYNEQFF. DNA of the CDR3: TGTGCCAGCAGCTTAAAGGTCGGGACCCCAGGCTACAATGAGCAGTTCTTC.

J is TRBJ2-5 and V is TRBV6-9; D is unresolved. CDR3 length: 11 amino acids. V was clipped by 3 bases and J by 14 bases, with 13 bases between them. The germline gives CDR1 MNHGY, CDR2 SVAAGI. In DNA, the CDR3 is TGTGCCAGCAGTTACGGGCCCCAGGTCTACTTC. It codes for CASSYGPQVYF.

This clonotype turned up a few times. The chain links TRBV10-3 to TRBJ2-7; 7 nucleotides line up with TRBD2. V shed 7 bases and J 7 bases; nucleotides not matched to a gene: 13. CDR3 length: 14 residues. Germline V CDR1 and CDR2: ENHRY, SYGVKD. CDR3: CAIIWDYHLEEQYF. CDR3 DNA: TGTGCCATCATTTGGGACTATCACTTGGAGGAGCAGTACTTC.

The chain links TRBV6-5 to TRBJ1-1; D gene ambiguous. V gave up 4 bases and J gave up 3 bases, with 9 bases separating them. Germline V CDR1 and CDR2: MNHEY, SVGAGI. CDR3 length: 13 residues. The CDR3 region has the DNA TGTGCCAGCAGTTCCCGGGCCTACACTGAAGCTTTCTTT. This codes for CASSSRAYTEAFF.

V is TRBV5-1 and J is TRBJ2-5; 7 nucleotides line up with TRBD1. The CDR3 is 15 amino acids. The germline V gene has CDR1 SGHRS and CDR2 YFSETQ. V dropped 4 bases and J dropped 1; count of bases not matched to a gene: 7. In DNA form, the CDR3 reads TGCGCCAGCAGCCAAGGACAGGTTCGCCAAGAGACCCAGTACTTC. This codes for CASSQGQVRQETQYF.

This clonotype has more than one count but fewer than ten. V usage is TRBV24-1 and J usage is TRBJ2-2; possible D gene TRBD2, 5 bases. The V and J ends lost 4 bases and 0 bases respectively, with 11 bases between them. The CDR3 extends over 16 amino acids. The V gene's germline CDR1 is KGHDR and CDR2 SFDVKD. Written as DNA, the CDR3 is TGTGCCACCAGTGACCGAACTAGTGCGAACACCGGGGAGCTGTTTTTT. It translates to CATSDRTSANTGELFF.

The genes are TRBV7-9 and TRBJ1-4; a possible D gene is TRBD1 (5 bases). The V gene lost 1 base and the J gene lost 0 bases, with 6 bases spanning the gap. The V gene's germline CDR1 is SEHNR and CDR2 FQNEAQ (reference sequence). The CDR3 consists of 15 residues. DNA of the CDR3: TGTGCCAGCAGCTTAGAACAGGCAACTAATGAAAAACTGTTTTTT. Amino acid sequence: CASSLEQATNEKLFF.

This clonotype was counted between two and nine times. V is TRBV7-8 and J is TRBJ2-1; D might be TRBD2 (5 bases). The CDR3 loop spans 12 amino acids. V was pared by 5 bases and J by 10 bases, with 12 bases between. Germline-derived CDR1 and CDR2 are SGHVS and FQNEAQ. CDR3 in DNA: TGTGCCAGCAGCCCTCATCAGCGGGAGCAGTTCTTC. Amino acids: CASSPHQREQFF.

The chain recombines TRBV27 with TRBJ2-3; 7 bases map to TRBD1. Germline V lookup: CDR1 MNHEY, CDR2 SMNVEV (reference sequence). The CDR3 has 14 amino acids. After removal of 6 bases from V and 2 bases from J, the junction contained 5 bases not matched to a gene. CDR3 residues: CASRRQGFTDTQYF. The CDR3 nucleotides are TGTGCCAGCAGGCGACAGGGTTTCACAGATACGCAGTATTTT.

The chain links TRBV5-1 to TRBJ2-1; TRBD2 matches at 8 bases. Trimming took 0 bases from V and 8 from J; bases not matched to a gene: 10. The CDR3 has 16 amino acids. Looked up from germline, CDR1 is SGHRS and CDR2 is YFSETQ. CDR3 residues: CASSLAPAGVSHEQFF. The CDR3 DNA reads TGCGCCAGCAGCTTGGCACCAGCGGGAGTGTCACATGAGCAGTTCTTC.

This clonotype appeared once. The chain uses TRBV19 and TRBJ1-5; D is unclear. V lost 6 bases and J 1 base, leaving 22 bases between the germline ends. This CDR3 is 18 amino acids long. CDR1 and CDR2 from the germline V gene are LNHDA and SQIVND (reference sequence). DNA for the CDR3: TGTGCCAGTAGCCTTGTAGGGTGGCGGGGAAGGAGCAATCAGCCCCAGCATTTT. This sequence encodes CASSLVGWRGRSNQPQHF.

A few counts support this clonotype. V is TRBV19 and J is TRBJ2-3; D unresolved. The CDR3 loop spans 13 amino acids. V lost 6 bases to trimming and J lost 0 bases, with 7 bases between them. Germline lookup yields CDR1 LNHDA and CDR2 SQIVND (reference sequence). The CDR3, as DNA: TGTGCCAGTAGCCACCCGAGCACAGATACGCAGTATTTT. Protein: CASSHPSTDTQYF.

This clonotype turned up a few times. The chain joins TRBV7-9 to TRBJ1-2; D remains unclear. The CDR3 has 16 amino acids. The ends were cut back, 5 bases at V and 8 bases at J, with 24 bases in the middle. CDR1 SEHNR and CDR2 FQNEAQ come from the germline V gene (reference sequence). In DNA form, the CDR3 reads TGTGCCAGCAGCCAACCAAAGAACCTTGAGGGAGAGGGCTACACCTTC. Translation: CASSQPKNLEGEGYTF.

This clonotype was counted a few times. V gene TRBV11-2 combines with J gene TRBJ2-7, with 10 bases aligning to TRBD2. V lost 4 bases, J lost 6 bases, and 6 bases stayed unmatched. Germline V CDR1 and CDR2: SGHAT, FQNNGV. The CDR3 consists of 14 residues. CDR3 protein: CASSSSGSSPEQYF. The CDR3 nucleotides are TGTGCCAGCAGCTCTAGCGGGAGTTCCCCCGAGCAGTACTTC.

In its sample, this clonotype was seen a few times. V and J are TRBV10-2 and TRBJ2-7; D assignment may be TRBD1 or TRBD2 (7 bases each). V dropped 6 bases and J dropped 4 bases, with 13 bases sitting between them. The germline CDR1 and CDR2 sequences are WSHSY and SAAADI. The CDR3 is 13 residues long. As DNA, the CDR3 is TGCGCCAGCAGGGGAGGGGGCATATACGAGCAGTACTTC. Amino acids: CASRGGGIYEQYF.

This clonotype was detected ten times or more. V is TRBV20-1 and J is TRBJ2-5; no clear D. This CDR3 region has 14 residues. The germline V gene has CDR1 DFQATT and CDR2 SNEGSKA (reference sequence). V was trimmed by 2 bases and J by 2 bases, leaving 12 bases between them. The CDR3 nucleotides read TGCAGTGCTAGATCTTCCGGCAGACAAGAGACCCAGTACTTC. Encoded protein: CSARSSGRQETQYF.

The rearrangement joins TRBV20-1 to TRBJ2-7; 14 bases match TRBD2. With 6 bases clipped from V and 1 base from J, the junction kept 5 bases outside the gene matches. Germline V gene sequence: CDR1 DFQATT, CDR2 SNEGSKA (reference sequence). This CDR3 is built from 15 residues. CDR3 coding DNA: TGCAGTGCACCCCGGACTAGCGGGAGGTCCTACGAGCAGTACTTC. This encodes CSAPRTSGRSYEQYF.